This is a list of T cell receptor beta chains from one sample in a study of blood T cell repertoires in COVID-19. The method was immunoSEQ multiplex PCR; TCRdb's version includes in-frame clones alone and lacks a portion of them. The sample has about 320,000 clones, 85% seen once. The sequencing input was PBMCs or T cells enriched from blood (not recorded which). The origin of the receptors is a woman in her 30s who had been exposed to COVID-19. Both conserved end residues are part of each CDR3. The order of the fields is clone size, D gene, V gene, CDR3 length, J gene, CDR3 DNA, CDR3 protein. The D gene is left open where the match is weak. Size is stated for part of the rows, as once, few or many counts, or as a class when the clone is expanded.

clone_size: -
d_call: -
v_call: TRBV27
cdr3_length: 14
j_call: TRBJ1-5
cdr3_nt: TGTGCCAGCAGAATAGGGGTGGGGAATCAGCCCCAGCATTTT
cdr3_aa: CASRIGVGNQPQHF

clone_size: -
d_call: -
v_call: TRBV19
cdr3_length: 14
j_call: TRBJ1-5
cdr3_nt: TGTGCCAGTAGCGGGAGTCATAGCAATCAGCCCCAGCATTTT
cdr3_aa: CASSGSHSNQPQHF

clone_size: -
d_call: TRBD2
v_call: TRBV9
cdr3_length: 17
j_call: TRBJ2-3
cdr3_nt: TGTGCCAGCAGCGTAGGCTTAGCGGGTTCTAGCACAGATACGCAGTATTTT
cdr3_aa: CASSVGLAGSSTDTQYF

clone_size: -
d_call: TRBD1
v_call: TRBV3-1/TRBV3-2
cdr3_length: 12
j_call: TRBJ2-7
cdr3_nt: TGTGCCAGCAGCCACCTCAAGACAGGGCCGTACTTC
cdr3_aa: CASSHLKTGPYF

clone_size: -
d_call: -
v_call: TRBV6-1
cdr3_length: 15
j_call: TRBJ1-3
cdr3_nt: TGTGCCACCACCCTAGGGGGGGTGTCTGGAAACACCATATATTTT
cdr3_aa: CATTLGGVSGNTIYF

clone_size: -
d_call: -
v_call: TRBV4-2
cdr3_length: 16
j_call: TRBJ2-1
cdr3_nt: TGTGCCAGCAGCCTTCCCCTCATGGGGGGTCGCAATGAGCAGTTCTTC
cdr3_aa: CASSLPLMGGRNEQFF

clone_size: once
d_call: TRBD1
v_call: TRBV30
cdr3_length: 14
j_call: TRBJ1-5
cdr3_nt: TGTGCCTGGAGTGCCGGACAGGGGGATCAGCCCCAGCATTTT
cdr3_aa: CAWSAGQGDQPQHF

clone_size: -
d_call: TRBD2
v_call: TRBV28
cdr3_length: 19
j_call: TRBJ2-1
cdr3_nt: TGTGCCAGCAGTCCGTTAACTAGCGGGAGGCCAAGTGGGGAGAATGAGCAGTTCTTC
cdr3_aa: CASSPLTSGRPSGENEQFF

clone_size: once
d_call: -
v_call: TRBV30
cdr3_length: 13
j_call: TRBJ1-2
cdr3_nt: TGTGCCTGGAAACCCCTGGACATCTATGGCTACACCTTC
cdr3_aa: CAWKPLDIYGYTF

clone_size: -
d_call: -
v_call: TRBV3-1/TRBV3-2
cdr3_length: 13
j_call: TRBJ1-5
cdr3_nt: TGTGCCAGCAGCCAACGCGGGGCTCAGCCCCAGCATTTT
cdr3_aa: CASSQRGAQPQHF

clone_size: -
d_call: -
v_call: TRBV30
cdr3_length: 13
j_call: TRBJ2-3
cdr3_nt: TGTGCCTGGAGTGTAAGTCTAACAGATACGCAGTATTTT
cdr3_aa: CAWSVSLTDTQYF

clone_size: -
d_call: -
v_call: TRBV25-1
cdr3_length: 15
j_call: TRBJ1-6
cdr3_nt: TGTGCCAGCAGTGAGGGGGCTCTGGGCAATTCACCCCTCCACTTT
cdr3_aa: CASSEGALGNSPLHF

clone_size: -
d_call: -
v_call: TRBV7-9
cdr3_length: 14
j_call: TRBJ2-2
cdr3_nt: TGTGCCAGCAGCTTCCCCAGGGACACCGGGGAGCTGTTTTTT
cdr3_aa: CASSFPRDTGELFF

clone_size: -
d_call: -
v_call: TRBV6-1
cdr3_length: 14
j_call: TRBJ1-2
cdr3_nt: TGTGCCAGCAGTGAAGTTGGGACTTATTATGGCTACACCTTC
cdr3_aa: CASSEVGTYYGYTF

clone_size: once
d_call: -
v_call: TRBV6-1
cdr3_length: 15
j_call: TRBJ2-2
cdr3_nt: TGTGCCAGCAGTGAAGGGGCAGGGTATGCCGGGGAGCTGTTTTTT
cdr3_aa: CASSEGAGYAGELFF

clone_size: -
d_call: TRBD2
v_call: TRBV7-9
cdr3_length: 19
j_call: TRBJ2-2
cdr3_nt: TGTGCCAGCAGCTCGACTAGCGGGAGGGCCGTGGCCCAAACCGGGGAGCTGTTTTTT
cdr3_aa: CASSSTSGRAVAQTGELFF

clone_size: -
d_call: -
v_call: TRBV20-1
cdr3_length: 11
j_call: TRBJ2-7
cdr3_nt: TGCAGTGCCTACAGGGCCTACGAGCAGTACTTC
cdr3_aa: CSAYRAYEQYF

clone_size: -
d_call: TRBD1
v_call: TRBV12-5
cdr3_length: 15
j_call: TRBJ1-5
cdr3_nt: TGTGCTAGTGGTTTGGGGACAGGTGGCAATCAGCCCCAGCATTTT
cdr3_aa: CASGLGTGGNQPQHF

clone_size: -
d_call: -
v_call: TRBV2
cdr3_length: 13
j_call: TRBJ2-1
cdr3_nt: TGTGCCAGCAGTGAAGTTAGGGGTGGTGAGCAGTTCTTC
cdr3_aa: CASSEVRGGEQFF

clone_size: -
d_call: TRBD2
v_call: TRBV12-3/TRBV12-4
cdr3_length: 12
j_call: TRBJ2-7
cdr3_nt: TGTGCCAGTAGCGGGAGGGTCGCCGAGCAGTACTTC
cdr3_aa: CASSGRVAEQYF

clone_size: -
d_call: -
v_call: TRBV28
cdr3_length: 14
j_call: TRBJ1-2
cdr3_nt: TGTGCCAGCAGCTCGGACAGAGTTAACTATGGCTACACCTTC
cdr3_aa: CASSSDRVNYGYTF

clone_size: -
d_call: -
v_call: TRBV7-9
cdr3_length: 15
j_call: TRBJ2-5
cdr3_nt: TGTGCCAGCAGCTTAGGTTCGCTAGGGGAAGAGACCCAGTACTTC
cdr3_aa: CASSLGSLGEETQYF

clone_size: -
d_call: TRBD1
v_call: TRBV5-1
cdr3_length: 19
j_call: TRBJ2-3
cdr3_nt: TGCGCCAGCAGTTCGCTTGGACAGGGAGGTGTGTTAAGCACAGATACGCAGTATTTT
cdr3_aa: CASSSLGQGGVLSTDTQYF

clone_size: -
d_call: -
v_call: TRBV7-3
cdr3_length: 15
j_call: TRBJ2-1
cdr3_nt: TGTGCCAGCAGCCCCACCGGGGGAAGAGTCAATGAGCAGTTCTTC
cdr3_aa: CASSPTGGRVNEQFF

clone_size: -
d_call: TRBD2
v_call: TRBV4-3
cdr3_length: 15
j_call: TRBJ2-7
cdr3_nt: TGCGCCAGCAGCCCCCATAGCGGGGGAGAGGCCGAGCAGTACTTC
cdr3_aa: CASSPHSGGEAEQYF

clone_size: -
d_call: -
v_call: TRBV2
cdr3_length: 11
j_call: TRBJ2-7
cdr3_nt: TGTGCCAGCAGTGCAGACAGCGAGCAGTACTTC
cdr3_aa: CASSADSEQYF

clone_size: -
d_call: TRBD1
v_call: TRBV6-1
cdr3_length: 14
j_call: TRBJ1-4
cdr3_nt: TGTGCCAGCAGTGAAAGACAGGGCCCTGAAAAACTGTTTTTT
cdr3_aa: CASSERQGPEKLFF

clone_size: -
d_call: TRBD1
v_call: TRBV7-9
cdr3_length: 15
j_call: TRBJ1-4
cdr3_nt: TGTGCCAGCAGCTTATTAGGGACAGGGGATGAAAAACTGTTTTTT
cdr3_aa: CASSLLGTGDEKLFF

clone_size: -
d_call: -
v_call: TRBV4-2
cdr3_length: 17
j_call: TRBJ1-1
cdr3_nt: TGTGCCAGCAGCCAAGACCCCAATCGACGGGATGCCACTGAAGCTTTCTTT
cdr3_aa: CASSQDPNRRDATEAFF

clone_size: -
d_call: -
v_call: TRBV4-1
cdr3_length: 14
j_call: TRBJ2-7
cdr3_nt: TGCGCCAGCAGCCAAGTCTACGGGACCTACGAGCAGTACTTC
cdr3_aa: CASSQVYGTYEQYF

clone_size: -
d_call: -
v_call: TRBV19
cdr3_length: 15
j_call: TRBJ2-1
cdr3_nt: TGTGCCAGTAGGGTCGGGGACACCACCTACAATGAGCAGTTCTTC
cdr3_aa: CASRVGDTTYNEQFF

clone_size: -
d_call: -
v_call: TRBV12-5
cdr3_length: 13
j_call: TRBJ2-7
cdr3_nt: TGTGCTAGTGGTTTTGACAGAACCTACGAGCAGTACTTC
cdr3_aa: CASGFDRTYEQYF

clone_size: -
d_call: TRBD2
v_call: TRBV2
cdr3_length: 14
j_call: TRBJ2-1
cdr3_nt: TGTGCCAGCAGTGGGACTAGCGGATACAATGAGCAGTTCTTC
cdr3_aa: CASSGTSGYNEQFF

clone_size: -
d_call: -
v_call: TRBV6-4
cdr3_length: 13
j_call: TRBJ2-3
cdr3_nt: TGTGCCAGCAGTGATGGGCTCATTGATGCGCAGTATTTT
cdr3_aa: CASSDGLIDAQYF

clone_size: once
d_call: -
v_call: TRBV6-5
cdr3_length: 14
j_call: TRBJ1-3
cdr3_nt: TGTGCCAGCAGCCCCACCCAAACAGGAAACACCATATATTTT
cdr3_aa: CASSPTQTGNTIYF

clone_size: -
d_call: TRBD1
v_call: TRBV30
cdr3_length: 13
j_call: TRBJ1-6
cdr3_nt: TGTGCCTGGAGCGAGGGACAGGGGGTACCCCTCCACTTT
cdr3_aa: CAWSEGQGVPLHF

clone_size: -
d_call: TRBD1
v_call: TRBV12-3/TRBV12-4
cdr3_length: 13
j_call: TRBJ2-6
cdr3_nt: TGTGCCAGCCACAGGGGTTGGGCCAACGTCCTGACTTTC
cdr3_aa: CASHRGWANVLTF

clone_size: -
d_call: TRBD2
v_call: TRBV9
cdr3_length: 18
j_call: TRBJ2-1
cdr3_nt: TGTGCCAGCAGCCCGGGACTAGCGGGGGGCCGCTCCTACAATGAGCAGTTCTTC
cdr3_aa: CASSPGLAGGRSYNEQFF

clone_size: -
d_call: TRBD1
v_call: TRBV15
cdr3_length: 14
j_call: TRBJ1-1
cdr3_nt: TGTGCCACCATCAACAGGGGGGAGAACACTGAAGCTTTCTTT
cdr3_aa: CATINRGENTEAFF

clone_size: -
d_call: -
v_call: TRBV7-8
cdr3_length: 15
j_call: TRBJ2-3
cdr3_nt: TGTGCCAGCAGCTTAGGACTGACCTACACAGATACGCAGTATTTT
cdr3_aa: CASSLGLTYTDTQYF

clone_size: -
d_call: -
v_call: TRBV4-2
cdr3_length: 16
j_call: TRBJ2-2
cdr3_nt: TGTGCCAGCAGCCAAGTGTCCGGTATTAACACCGGGGAGCTGTTTTTT
cdr3_aa: CASSQVSGINTGELFF

clone_size: -
d_call: TRBD1
v_call: TRBV19
cdr3_length: 15
j_call: TRBJ2-2
cdr3_nt: TGTGCCAGTAGTCACAGGGGGCCGAATACCGGGGAGCTGTTTTTT
cdr3_aa: CASSHRGPNTGELFF

clone_size: few
d_call: -
v_call: TRBV4-2
cdr3_length: 17
j_call: TRBJ2-2
cdr3_nt: TGTGCCAGCAGCCAAGGCCTCCAGCTAGCGAGCACCGGGGAGCTGTTTTTT
cdr3_aa: CASSQGLQLASTGELFF

clone_size: -
d_call: TRBD1
v_call: TRBV7-2
cdr3_length: 14
j_call: TRBJ2-7
cdr3_nt: TGTGCCAGCAGCGTCAGACAGGGGCAACACGAGCAGTACTTC
cdr3_aa: CASSVRQGQHEQYF

clone_size: -
d_call: -
v_call: TRBV15
cdr3_length: 15
j_call: TRBJ1-2
cdr3_nt: TGTGCCACCAGCAGAAGGACAGAACTCACCAATGGCTACACCTTC
cdr3_aa: CATSRRTELTNGYTF

clone_size: -
d_call: TRBD1
v_call: TRBV2
cdr3_length: 17
j_call: TRBJ2-7
cdr3_nt: TGTGCCAGCAGCGCCGGGACAGGGACGTCTCCCAACTACGAGCAGTACTTC
cdr3_aa: CASSAGTGTSPNYEQYF

clone_size: -
d_call: -
v_call: TRBV6-5
cdr3_length: 12
j_call: TRBJ1-2
cdr3_nt: TGTGCCAGCAGGCAAATGGAGGGGGGCTACACCTTC
cdr3_aa: CASRQMEGGYTF

clone_size: -
d_call: TRBD1
v_call: TRBV5-6
cdr3_length: 14
j_call: TRBJ1-2
cdr3_nt: TGTGCCAGCAGCTGGGACAGGGTTAACTATGGCTACACCTTC
cdr3_aa: CASSWDRVNYGYTF

clone_size: -
d_call: -
v_call: TRBV28
cdr3_length: 13
j_call: TRBJ2-7
cdr3_nt: TGTGCCAGCAGGTCCGTGGGCCTCGGGGGGCAGTACTTC
cdr3_aa: CASRSVGLGGQYF

clone_size: once
d_call: -
v_call: TRBV7-9
cdr3_length: 14
j_call: TRBJ1-2
cdr3_nt: TGTGCCAGCAGCGTTAGGGACTCACTAAGGGGCTACACCTTC
cdr3_aa: CASSVRDSLRGYTF

clone_size: -
d_call: -
v_call: TRBV30
cdr3_length: 14
j_call: TRBJ2-7
cdr3_nt: TGTGCCTGGAGTGTAGATCGGACAAACTACGAGCAGTACTTC
cdr3_aa: CAWSVDRTNYEQYF

clone_size: once
d_call: TRBD1
v_call: TRBV11-3
cdr3_length: 18
j_call: TRBJ2-7
cdr3_nt: TGTGCCAGCAGCTTAGAAGAGACAGGGGGTGGAATCTTCTACGAGCAGTACTTC
cdr3_aa: CASSLEETGGGIFYEQYF

clone_size: -
d_call: -
v_call: TRBV9
cdr3_length: 13
j_call: TRBJ1-4
cdr3_nt: TGTGCCAGCAGCGTGCAGGGGAATGAAAAACTGTTTTTT
cdr3_aa: CASSVQGNEKLFF

clone_size: -
d_call: -
v_call: TRBV4-2
cdr3_length: 15
j_call: TRBJ1-2
cdr3_nt: TGTGCCAGCAGCCAAAGCACAGGTGAAAACTATGGCTACACCTTC
cdr3_aa: CASSQSTGENYGYTF

clone_size: -
d_call: TRBD2
v_call: TRBV7-3
cdr3_length: 14
j_call: TRBJ2-1
cdr3_nt: TGTGCCAGCAGCTTTTTCGCGGGGGACAATGAGCAGTTCTTC
cdr3_aa: CASSFFAGDNEQFF

clone_size: few
d_call: -
v_call: TRBV7-9
cdr3_length: 17
j_call: TRBJ2-1
cdr3_nt: TGTGCCAGCAGCTCGATGAGCCGACAGGATCCCTACAATGAGCAGTTCTTC
cdr3_aa: CASSSMSRQDPYNEQFF

clone_size: -
d_call: -
v_call: TRBV7-8
cdr3_length: 14
j_call: TRBJ2-7
cdr3_nt: TGTGCCAGCAGCTTGCTTACAGCCACCTACGAGCAGTACTTC
cdr3_aa: CASSLLTATYEQYF

clone_size: -
d_call: -
v_call: TRBV7-6
cdr3_length: 15
j_call: TRBJ1-3
cdr3_nt: TGTGCCAGCAGCTTAAGCAGGGGCTCTGGAAACACCATATATTTT
cdr3_aa: CASSLSRGSGNTIYF

clone_size: -
d_call: -
v_call: TRBV5-1
cdr3_length: 13
j_call: TRBJ1-5
cdr3_nt: TGCGCCAGCAGCTTGGCCTCGGATCAGCCCCAGCATTTT
cdr3_aa: CASSLASDQPQHF

clone_size: -
d_call: TRBD1
v_call: TRBV24-1
cdr3_length: 14
j_call: TRBJ1-2
cdr3_nt: TGTGCCACCAGTGACCGCCGGGACAGCTATGGCTACACCTTC
cdr3_aa: CATSDRRDSYGYTF